Listed below are T cell receptor beta chains from one sample, sequenced in a study of cytomegalovirus exposure and HLA in healthy donors. The data were produced by immunoSEQ multiplex PCR, yet TCRdb's version contains in-frame clones alone and is incomplete. The record lists about 200,000 clones, of which the ten most abundant hold more than 0.95%. The sequenced sample was PBMCs. These receptor sequences come from a girl between 2 and 10 years old in good health and CMV-seropositive. The CDR3 runs from the conserved cysteine through the conserved F or W. A D gene is named only where the DNA matches it firmly.

j_gene: TRBJ2-3; d_gene: .; len: 15; v_gene: TRBV27; CDR3aa: CASSLSLGSGDTQYF; CDR3nt: TGTGCCAGCAGTTTAAGTCTCGGGAGTGGAGATACGCAGTATTTT
j_gene: TRBJ2-7; d_gene: TRBD2; len: 13; v_gene: TRBV7-2; CDR3aa: CASSFMREREQYF; CDR3nt: TGTGCCAGCAGTTTCATGCGGGAGAGGGAGCAGTACTTC
j_gene: TRBJ1-2; d_gene: .; len: 13; v_gene: TRBV28; CDR3aa: CASSLVGGPRYTF; CDR3nt: TGTGCCAGCAGTTTAGTTGGAGGGCCGCGCTACACCTTC
j_gene: TRBJ2-2; d_gene: .; len: 18; v_gene: TRBV19; CDR3aa: CASIRGAGGSFDTGELFF; CDR3nt: TGTGCCAGTATAAGGGGGGCCGGCGGGAGTTTCGACACCGGGGAGCTGTTTTTT
j_gene: TRBJ2-5; d_gene: .; len: 12; v_gene: TRBV6-4; CDR3aa: CASSGSVETQYF; CDR3nt: TGTGCCAGCAGTGGGTCGGTAGAGACCCAGTACTTC
j_gene: TRBJ2-7; d_gene: .; len: 13; v_gene: TRBV7-9; CDR3aa: CASSLAGGYEQYF; CDR3nt: TGTGCCAGCAGCTTAGCAGGGGGCTACGAGCAGTACTTC
j_gene: TRBJ1-4; d_gene: .; len: 17; v_gene: TRBV7-7; CDR3aa: CASNRREAAATNEKLFF; CDR3nt: TGTGCTAGCAACCGACGTGAGGCGGCGGCGACTAATGAAAAACTGTTTTTT
j_gene: TRBJ1-3; d_gene: TRBD1; len: 18; v_gene: TRBV7-8; CDR3aa: CASSLAVFTGASGNTIYF; CDR3nt: TGTGCCAGCAGCTTAGCGGTGTTCACAGGGGCGTCCGGAAACACCATATATTTT
j_gene: TRBJ1-3; d_gene: .; len: 16; v_gene: TRBV5-5; CDR3aa: CASSLSGWVSGNTIYF; CDR3nt: TGTGCCAGCAGCTTGTCAGGGTGGGTCTCTGGAAACACCATATATTTT
j_gene: TRBJ1-5; d_gene: TRBD1; len: 14; v_gene: TRBV27; CDR3aa: CASSVRDRGQPQHF; CDR3nt: TGTGCCAGCAGTGTCCGGGACAGGGGGCAGCCCCAGCATTTT
j_gene: TRBJ1-5; d_gene: TRBD1; len: 15; v_gene: TRBV28; CDR3aa: CASSLPWDRTQPQHF; CDR3nt: TGTGCCAGCAGTTTACCCTGGGACAGGACTCAGCCCCAGCATTTT
j_gene: TRBJ1-1; d_gene: .; len: 12; v_gene: TRBV15; CDR3aa: CATEGVNTEAFF; CDR3nt: TGTGCCACCGAAGGAGTGAACACTGAAGCTTTCTTT
j_gene: TRBJ2-1; d_gene: .; len: 15; v_gene: TRBV4-2; CDR3aa: CASSRGQAPYNEQFF; CDR3nt: TGTGCCAGCAGCAGAGGGCAGGCGCCGTACAATGAGCAGTTCTTC
j_gene: TRBJ2-4; d_gene: TRBD2; len: 14; v_gene: TRBV29-1; CDR3aa: CSVQFGGVGDIQYF; CDR3nt: TGCAGCGTTCAATTTGGGGGGGTGGGTGACATTCAGTACTTC
j_gene: TRBJ2-7; d_gene: .; len: 17; v_gene: TRBV5-5; CDR3aa: CASSLGKWAGTLYEQYF; CDR3nt: TGTGCCAGCAGCTTGGGGAAATGGGCAGGGACTTTGTACGAGCAGTACTTC
j_gene: TRBJ1-1; d_gene: TRBD1; len: 16; v_gene: TRBV5-1; CDR3aa: CASSLDGQGLNTEAFF; CDR3nt: TGCGCCAGCAGCTTGGACGGACAGGGTTTGAACACTGAAGCTTTCTTT
j_gene: TRBJ2-3; d_gene: .; len: 14; v_gene: TRBV28; CDR3aa: CASSVPVSTDTQYF; CDR3nt: TGTGCCAGCAGTGTCCCAGTTAGCACAGATACGCAGTATTTT
j_gene: TRBJ2-7; d_gene: .; len: 14; v_gene: TRBV9; CDR3aa: CASSVGDMTYEQYF; CDR3nt: TGTGCCAGCAGCGTAGGAGACATGACCTACGAGCAGTACTTC
j_gene: TRBJ1-2; d_gene: TRBD1; len: 14; v_gene: TRBV28; CDR3aa: CASRVGQGVDGYTF; CDR3nt: TGTGCCAGCAGGGTTGGACAGGGAGTGGATGGCTACACCTTC
j_gene: TRBJ1-5; d_gene: .; len: 14; v_gene: TRBV2; CDR3aa: CASAGGYEGQPQHF; CDR3nt: TGTGCCAGCGCTGGGGGCTACGAGGGGCAGCCCCAGCATTTT
j_gene: TRBJ2-5; d_gene: .; len: 15; v_gene: TRBV27; CDR3aa: CASSSLQGIHETQYF; CDR3nt: TGTGCCAGCAGTTCTCTTCAGGGTATCCACGAGACCCAGTACTTC
j_gene: TRBJ2-1; d_gene: .; len: 19; v_gene: TRBV11-2; CDR3aa: CASSLDGEILAPYYNEQFF; CDR3nt: TGTGCCAGCAGCTTAGATGGGGAAATCCTAGCGCCATACTACAATGAGCAGTTCTTC
j_gene: TRBJ1-4; d_gene: .; len: 11; v_gene: TRBV19; CDR3aa: CASSKQEKLFF; CDR3nt: TGTGCCAGTAGCAAACAGGAAAAACTGTTTTTT
j_gene: TRBJ1-1; d_gene: .; len: 15; v_gene: TRBV5-1; CDR3aa: CASSLVVSVNTEAFF; CDR3nt: TGCGCCAGCAGCTTGGTGGTCAGCGTGAACACTGAAGCTTTCTTT
j_gene: TRBJ1-4; d_gene: .; len: 14; v_gene: TRBV14; CDR3aa: CASSPRGLNEKLFF; CDR3nt: TGTGCCAGCAGCCCTAGAGGGCTTAATGAAAAACTGTTTTTT
j_gene: TRBJ2-3; d_gene: TRBD1; len: 15; v_gene: TRBV18; CDR3aa: CASSPGQASTDTQYF; CDR3nt: TGTGCCAGCTCACCTGGACAGGCCAGCACAGATACGCAGTATTTT
j_gene: TRBJ2-2; d_gene: .; len: 15; v_gene: TRBV4-1; CDR3aa: CASSQEEGITGELFF; CDR3nt: TGCGCCAGCAGCCAAGAGGAGGGTATCACCGGGGAGCTGTTTTTT
j_gene: TRBJ1-3; d_gene: .; len: 12; v_gene: TRBV29-1; CDR3aa: CSVVHSGNTIYF; CDR3nt: TGCAGCGTTGTTCACTCTGGAAACACCATATATTTT
j_gene: TRBJ2-7; d_gene: TRBD2; len: 15; v_gene: TRBV28; CDR3aa: CASSGTSGTSYEQYF; CDR3nt: TGTGCCAGCAGTGGGACTAGCGGGACCTCCTACGAGCAGTACTTC
j_gene: TRBJ1-2; d_gene: TRBD1; len: 19; v_gene: TRBV27; CDR3aa: CASSLQGASRPTTNYGYTF; CDR3nt: TGTGCCAGCAGTTTACAGGGGGCGTCACGCCCGACTACTAACTATGGCTACACCTTC
j_gene: TRBJ2-1; d_gene: .; len: 16; v_gene: TRBV29-1; CDR3aa: CSVELAHTNSYNEQFF; CDR3nt: TGCAGCGTTGAGCTAGCGCATACGAACTCCTACAATGAGCAGTTCTTC
j_gene: TRBJ2-1; d_gene: TRBD2; len: 18; v_gene: TRBV9; CDR3aa: CASSGSFVGTSGRNEQFF; CDR3nt: TGTGCCAGCAGCGGTAGTTTCGTAGGGACTAGCGGGAGAAATGAGCAGTTCTTC
j_gene: TRBJ1-5; d_gene: .; len: 16; v_gene: TRBV28; CDR3aa: CASSTLVAGAYQPQHF; CDR3nt: TGTGCCAGCAGTACTTTAGTGGCAGGGGCTTACCAGCCCCAGCATTTT
j_gene: TRBJ2-3; d_gene: TRBD2; len: 16; v_gene: TRBV7-2; CDR3aa: CASSLGLAGLTDTQYF; CDR3nt: TGTGCCAGCAGCCTTGGACTAGCGGGACTCACAGATACGCAGTATTTT
j_gene: TRBJ1-1; d_gene: TRBD1; len: 15; v_gene: TRBV7-9; CDR3aa: CASSSAGQMNTEAFF; CDR3nt: TGTGCCAGCAGCTCAGCGGGACAGATGAACACTGAAGCTTTCTTT
j_gene: TRBJ2-5; d_gene: .; len: 15; v_gene: TRBV27; CDR3aa: CASSLTGLGEETQYF; CDR3nt: TGTGCCAGCAGTTTAACAGGGTTGGGGGAAGAGACCCAGTACTTC
j_gene: TRBJ1-1; d_gene: .; len: 16; v_gene: TRBV5-5; CDR3aa: CASSGGAGEQNTEAFF; CDR3nt: TGTGCCAGCAGTGGGGGGGCAGGGGAACAGAACACTGAAGCTTTCTTT
j_gene: TRBJ1-1; d_gene: .; len: 14; v_gene: TRBV18; CDR3aa: CASSPGQLNTEAFF; CDR3nt: TGTGCCAGCTCACCCGGACAGTTGAACACTGAAGCTTTCTTT
j_gene: TRBJ2-5; d_gene: TRBD2; len: 17; v_gene: TRBV25-1; CDR3aa: CASNGVAGLAGGVTQYF; CDR3nt: TGTGCCAGCAATGGGGTTGCGGGACTAGCGGGAGGGGTGACCCAGTACTTC
j_gene: TRBJ1-1; d_gene: .; len: 13; v_gene: TRBV7-2; CDR3aa: CASSSWGDTEAFF; CDR3nt: TGTGCCAGCAGCTCCTGGGGGGACACTGAAGCTTTCTTT
j_gene: TRBJ2-1; d_gene: TRBD2; len: 15; v_gene: TRBV2; CDR3aa: CASRWGGRAYNEQFF; CDR3nt: TGTGCCAGCAGATGGGGGGGACGGGCTTACAATGAGCAGTTCTTC
j_gene: TRBJ2-7; d_gene: TRBD1; len: 15; v_gene: TRBV7-2; CDR3aa: CASSLSPTGIGEQYF; CDR3nt: TGTGCCAGCAGCTTATCCCCGACAGGGATAGGTGAGCAGTACTTC
j_gene: TRBJ2-3; d_gene: TRBD1; len: 17; v_gene: TRBV2; CDR3aa: CASRPLLGTGGTDTQYF; CDR3nt: TGTGCCAGCAGACCACTTCTAGGGACAGGGGGCACAGATACGCAGTATTTT
j_gene: TRBJ1-1; d_gene: .; len: 12; v_gene: TRBV30; CDR3aa: CAWAPQGLEAFF; CDR3nt: TGTGCCTGGGCCCCCCAGGGTCTCGAAGCTTTCTTT
j_gene: TRBJ2-2; d_gene: TRBD1; len: 18; v_gene: TRBV27; CDR3aa: CASSFIGVGTASTGELFF; CDR3nt: TGTGCCAGCAGTTTTATCGGCGTCGGGACAGCCAGTACCGGGGAGCTGTTTTTT
j_gene: TRBJ1-5; d_gene: .; len: 15; v_gene: TRBV6-6; CDR3aa: CASSSHSGWDQPQHF; CDR3nt: TGTGCCAGCAGTTCCCACAGCGGCTGGGATCAGCCCCAGCATTTT
j_gene: TRBJ1-4; d_gene: .; len: 13; v_gene: TRBV7-9; CDR3aa: CASSLGTSEKLFF; CDR3nt: TGTGCCAGCAGCTTAGGCACGAGTGAAAAACTGTTTTTT
j_gene: TRBJ2-7; d_gene: TRBD2; len: 15; v_gene: TRBV5-5; CDR3aa: CASSLGLAGEYEQYF; CDR3nt: TGTGCCAGCAGCTTGGGGCTAGCGGGAGAGTACGAGCAGTACTTC
j_gene: TRBJ1-4; d_gene: .; len: 15; v_gene: TRBV6-5; CDR3aa: CASSYSGTTNEKLFF; CDR3nt: TGTGCCAGCAGTTACTCCGGTACAACTAATGAAAAACTGTTTTTT
j_gene: TRBJ2-3; d_gene: .; len: 15; v_gene: TRBV27; CDR3aa: CASTDQGGITDTQYF; CDR3nt: TGTGCCAGCACGGACCAGGGGGGAATCACAGATACGCAGTATTTT
j_gene: TRBJ2-7; d_gene: TRBD1; len: 15; v_gene: TRBV7-6; CDR3aa: CASSSRTGDGYEQYF; CDR3nt: TGTGCCAGCAGCTCGCGGACAGGGGACGGCTACGAGCAGTACTTC
j_gene: TRBJ2-2; d_gene: .; len: 13; v_gene: TRBV7-2; CDR3aa: CASSSTRTGELFF; CDR3nt: TGTGCCAGCAGCTCTACTCGGACCGGGGAGCTGTTTTTT
j_gene: TRBJ2-7; d_gene: .; len: 14; v_gene: TRBV5-1; CDR3aa: CASSLFGHSYEQYF; CDR3nt: TGCGCCAGCAGCTTGTTCGGACACTCCTACGAGCAGTACTTC
j_gene: TRBJ2-7; d_gene: .; len: 14; v_gene: TRBV29-1; CDR3aa: CSAGRAGGTYEQYF; CDR3nt: TGCAGCGCCGGACGGGCGGGCGGGACGTACGAGCAGTACTTC
j_gene: TRBJ2-1; d_gene: .; len: 15; v_gene: TRBV11-2; CDR3aa: CASSLRDLDYNEQFF; CDR3nt: TGTGCCAGCAGCCTCCGGGACTTGGACTACAATGAGCAGTTCTTC